Listed below are T cell receptor beta chains from one sample, sequenced in a study of blood T cell repertoires in COVID-19. TCRdb's copy holds only in-frame clones and misses some; the assay was immunoSEQ multiplex PCR. The table shows more than 95,000 clones, with about 91% occurring only once. Input material: peripheral blood. The receptors shown here come from a human donor in a cohort sampled during active COVID-19. The CDR3 runs from the conserved cysteine through the conserved F or W. A D gene is named only where the DNA matches it firmly. Clone size is stated in some rows and not others, as once, few, many or a class when expanded.

TGTGCCTGGAGTGTACTATCAACTGAAGCTTTCTTT CAWSVLSTEAFF TRBJ1-1 . TRBV30 .
TGTGCCAGCAGAGGACAGGGGGCTTCCGGGGAGCTGTTTTTT CASRGQGASGELFF TRBJ2-2 TRBD1 TRBV6-5 .
TGCGCCAGCAGCCAGGGACAGAACACTGAAGCTTTCTTT CASSQGQNTEAFF TRBJ1-1 . TRBV5-1 few
TGCGCCAGCAGCCAAGATGGGGCAGACGAAAAACTGTTTTTT CASSQDGADEKLFF TRBJ1-4 . TRBV4-1 .
TGCAGCGCAAACGCCGAGGCTAGCGGATACAATGAGCAGTTCTTC CSANAEASGYNEQFF TRBJ2-1 TRBD2 TRBV29-1 .
TGTGCCAGCAGCCGAGGCAACTCCTACGAGCAGTACTTC CASSRGNSYEQYF TRBJ2-7 . TRBV3-1/TRBV3-2 once
TGTGCCAGCAGCTTAGGAACAGGTGGCGAGCAGTACTTC CASSLGTGGEQYF TRBJ2-7 . TRBV11-2 .
TGTGCCAGCAGCTCCGTTGACAGGCCTTCCTACAATGAGCAGTTCTTC CASSSVDRPSYNEQFF TRBJ2-1 . TRBV5-4 once
TGTGCCAGCAGTTATACAGGGGATAATTCACCCCTCCACTTT CASSYTGDNSPLHF TRBJ1-6 TRBD1 TRBV6-6 .
TGCGCCAGCAGCCCTAAAGGGGCTGGCAATGAGCAGTTCTTC CASSPKGAGNEQFF TRBJ2-1 . TRBV4-3 .
TGTGCCAGTAGTATAGGCGGACGCGGGGTAGGCGAGCAGTACTTC CASSIGGRGVGEQYF TRBJ2-7 . TRBV19 once
TGCGCCAGCAGCTTGCAAGTCACAGAGAACACTGAAGCTTTCTTT CASSLQVTENTEAFF TRBJ1-1 . TRBV5-1 few
TGTGCCAGCAGTTTACAGGGGGTGAACACTGAAGCTTTCTTT CASSLQGVNTEAFF TRBJ1-1 TRBD1 TRBV27 .
TGTGCCAGCAGGGGACAGGGGATTTCCCCTTCCTACAATGAGCAGTTCTTC CASRGQGISPSYNEQFF TRBJ2-1 TRBD1 TRBV2 .
TGTGCCAGCAGTTACGGCTCCCGCTACGAGCAGTACTTC CASSYGSRYEQYF TRBJ2-7 . TRBV6-2/TRBV6-3 .
TGTGCCAGCAGCTTGGCATGGGGGAAAGGGGGAAACATTCAGTACTTC CASSLAWGKGGNIQYF TRBJ2-4 . TRBV5-8 .
TGTGCTAGTGGGCCCGGGGTGAGCGGGAGCACAGATACGCAGTATTTT CASGPGVSGSTDTQYF TRBJ2-3 . TRBV12-5 .
TGTGCCAGCAGCCCGGGACAGGGGTACTATGAAGCTTTCTTT CASSPGQGYYEAFF TRBJ1-1 TRBD1 TRBV14 .
TGTGCCAGCAGTTCTTTACCACAGGGCCGAGGCTACACCTTC CASSSLPQGRGYTF TRBJ1-2 . TRBV28 .
TGTGCCAGCAGTCACCCTATGTCCTATAATTCACCCCTCCACTTT CASSHPMSYNSPLHF TRBJ1-6 . TRBV2 .
TGCAGCGTTGACGCGGGGGATACAGCTGGGGGCGAGCAGTACTTC CSVDAGDTAGGEQYF TRBJ2-7 TRBD2 TRBV29-1 .
TGTGCCAGCAGTTATACGCGGGAGGTCCATGAGCAGTTCTTC CASSYTREVHEQFF TRBJ2-1 TRBD2 TRBV6-5 .
TGCGCCAGCAGCCTTACCCCGGGACACAACTATGGCTACACCTTC CASSLTPGHNYGYTF TRBJ1-2 . TRBV4-1 .
TGTGCCAGTAGCCGCATAGGAGGAGATACGCAGTATTTT CASSRIGGDTQYF TRBJ2-3 . TRBV19 .
TGCGCCAGCAGCCAAGAGATCGGGCGGGACTCCTACAATGAGCAGTTCTTC CASSQEIGRDSYNEQFF TRBJ2-1 . TRBV4-3 once
TGTGCCAGTAGTTCCCCCAGAATACGCACAGATACGCAGTATTTT CASSSPRIRTDTQYF TRBJ2-3 . TRBV19 .
TGCGCCAGCAGCCAAGGTAGGGCCAGGGGAAGGTACGAGCAGTACTTC CASSQGRARGRYEQYF TRBJ2-7 . TRBV4-1 .
TGTGCCAGCAGCTTATCGGGACTAGTGGTAGAGACCCAGTACTTC CASSLSGLVVETQYF TRBJ2-5 TRBD2 TRBV11-2 .
TGTGCCAGCTTTCCCGGTACAGACCGCTATGGCTACACCTTC CASFPGTDRYGYTF TRBJ1-2 . TRBV5-4 .
TGTGCCGTGGAGGGAGAGGTAAATGAGCAGTTCTTC CAVEGEVNEQFF TRBJ2-1 . TRBV6-6 .
TGTGCCTGGGCCGCCGGGACAGTGAACACCGGGGAGCTGTTTTTT CAWAAGTVNTGELFF TRBJ2-2 TRBD1 TRBV30 .
TGTGCCAGTAGTCCTCGACAGCCACAAGAGACCCAGTACTTC CASSPRQPQETQYF TRBJ2-5 . TRBV19 .
TGTGCCATTGAGAAGACAGGGATAAACAATGAGCAGTTCTTC CAIEKTGINNEQFF TRBJ2-1 TRBD1 TRBV15 .
TGCGCCAGCAGCCAGTCGCCGGGCGGGGAATACAATGAGCAGTTCTTC CASSQSPGGEYNEQFF TRBJ2-1 . TRBV4-3 .
TGTGCCAGCAGTTACGGGGGGAGCCCCTCCTACGAGCAGTACTTC CASSYGGSPSYEQYF TRBJ2-7 . TRBV6-2/TRBV6-3 .
TGTGCCAGCAGCTTAACTGGTGGCGAGCAGTACTTC CASSLTGGEQYF TRBJ2-7 . TRBV11-1 .
TGTGCCAGCAGCTTATGGACAGGGACGAATCAGCCCCAGCATTTT CASSLWTGTNQPQHF TRBJ1-5 TRBD1 TRBV7-9 .
TGTGCCAGCAGCTGGGCCACAGGGTACTACGAGCAGTACTTC CASSWATGYYEQYF TRBJ2-7 . TRBV7-9 .
TGTGCCAGCAGCGTAGACAGGGATTACGAGCAGTACTTC CASSVDRDYEQYF TRBJ2-7 . TRBV9 .
TGTGCCAGCAGCCCTTCGGGGAGGTTCGGCCCAGATACGCAGTATTTT CASSPSGRFGPDTQYF TRBJ2-3 . TRBV7-9 .
TGTGCCAGCCAAACAAGGGGGGGCAATGAGCAGTTCTTC CASQTRGGNEQFF TRBJ2-1 . TRBV27 .
TGTGCCAGCAGCTTAGTCTCTAGCGGGGTTCCAGATACGCAGTATTTT CASSLVSSGVPDTQYF TRBJ2-3 TRBD2 TRBV7-4 .
TGCGCCAGCAGCCAAGACACCGAGGCCCCCTACAATGAGCAGTTCTTC CASSQDTEAPYNEQFF TRBJ2-1 . TRBV4-1 .
TGTGCCAGCAGTGACCGGGACAGAGTCTACGAGCAGTACTTC CASSDRDRVYEQYF TRBJ2-7 TRBD1 TRBV6-2/TRBV6-3 .
TGTGCCACCTACGATCCCCAGACAGGGGGCGGTACGCAGTATTTT CATYDPQTGGGTQYF TRBJ2-3 TRBD1 TRBV24-1 .
TGTGCCAGCAGTTTTGAACCACTCAAGGATACGCAGTATTTT CASSFEPLKDTQYF TRBJ2-3 . TRBV28 .
TGTGCCAGCAGCTTGATCAGGGGCGAGACCCAGTACTTC CASSLIRGETQYF TRBJ2-5 . TRBV5-8 .
TGTGCCAGCCGGAGGGGGGACAGTTCCCCCGGGGAGCTGTTTTTT CASRRGDSSPGELFF TRBJ2-2 . TRBV18 .
TGTGCCAGCAGCGGGGCCCGGGACACTTACCTCCCCGCTGAAGCTTTCTTT CASSGARDTYLPAEAFF TRBJ1-1 . TRBV9 once
TGCGCCAGCAGGCGGACTAGCTCCTCGAACGAGCAGTACTTC CASRRTSSSNEQYF TRBJ2-7 TRBD2 TRBV5-1 few